Presented here are 15 T cell receptor beta chains from one specimen sequenced in a study of cytomegalovirus exposure and HLA in healthy donors. The PCR was carried out with 60 Vbeta primers and 13 Jbeta primers. Here immunoSEQ multiplex PCR was the method, and the copy in TCRdb shows in-frame clones only, minus some. Of 130,000 or so clones in the sample, around 90% were seen once. The sequenced sample was PBMCs. The receptors stem from a woman in her 40s in good health and CMV-seronegative.

The rearrangement links TRBV9 to TRBJ1-2; D possibly corresponds to TRBD1 (5 bases). The V end was cut by 1 base, the J end by 4 bases, with 11 bases between. This CDR3 has 14 amino acids. From germline, CDR1 is SGDLS and CDR2 YYNGEE. Written as DNA, the CDR3 is TGTGCCAGCAGCGTATCGACAGACCCCTATGGCTACACCTTC. Translating gives CASSVSTDPYGYTF.

The gene calls are TRBV2 and TRBJ2-1; tentative D call: TRBD2 (6 bases). The CDR3 extends over 14 amino acids. In germline, CDR1 is SNHLY, CDR2 FYNNEI. V lost 8 bases and J 8 bases, leaving 19 bases between the germline ends. The CDR3 region is CASLRLLASHEQFF. CDR3 DNA sequence: TGTGCCAGCTTGAGGCTTCTAGCGAGTCATGAGCAGTTCTTC.

For this clone: One end of the junction does not line up with germline, which may come from a read error. The chain is built from TRBV5-1 and TRBJ1-1, with 7 positions matching TRBD1. Germline V gives CDR1 SGHRS, CDR2 YFSETQ. CDR3 length: 14 amino acids. CDR3 protein: CASSFTGANSEAFF. The CDR3 bases are TGCGCCAGCAGCTTCACAGGGGCCAACAGTGAAGCTTTCTTT.

In the case of this clone: At one boundary the junction diverges from the germline segment, which might be a read error. The CDR3 is CASSPGTGALVF. The DNA for the CDR3 is TGTGCCAGCAGCCCGGGGACAGGGGCCTTAGTCTTT. This chain connects TRBV5-4 to TRBJ1-6; 10 bases line up with TRBD1. There are 12 residues in the CDR3. The germline V gene has CDR1 SGHNT and CDR2 YYREEE (reference sequence).

This clone was observed a few times. The chain recombines TRBV16 with TRBJ2-7; D is perhaps TRBD1 (6 bases). CDR1 is KGHSY and CDR2 is FQNENV in the germline V gene. V gave up 3 bases and J gave up 4 bases, with 19 bases separating them. The CDR3 is 16 amino acids. The CDR3 reads CASSQPRGILIYEQYF. The CDR3 DNA reads TGTGCCAGCAGCCAGCCCAGGGGTATCCTTATTTACGAGCAGTACTTC.

Comments on this clone: At one boundary the junction diverges from the germline segment, which might be a read error. The J gene is TRBJ1-1, the V gene TRBV7-9; D might be TRBD1 (5 bases). The CDR3 totals 17 residues. Germline assignment: CDR1 SEHNR and CDR2 FQNEAQ (reference sequence). The CDR3 DNA is TGTTCCAGCAGCTTAGCGCGCGGGGGGGGGACGAACACTGAAGCTTTCTTT. Its protein is CSSSLARGGGTNTEAFF.

J is TRBJ1-4 and V is TRBV28, with a possible D match to TRBD1 (6 bases). Germline V lookup: CDR1 MDHEN, CDR2 SYDVKM. Trimming removed 8 bases from V and 4 bases from J, with 11 bases in between. The CDR3 runs to 13 residues. CDR3 sequence: CASRTADNEKLFF. CDR3 in DNA: TGTGCCAGCCGGACAGCGGATAATGAAAAACTGTTTTTT.

This sequence joins TRBV7-9 and TRBJ2-1; D unresolved. The CDR3 contains 13 residues. Germline lookup yields CDR1 SEHNR and CDR2 FQNEAQ (reference sequence). V was pared by 2 bases and J by 16 bases, with 18 bases between. CDR3 coding DNA: TGTGCCAGCAGCTTACCAGGTGCCCTTGACCATTTCTTC. Its translation is CASSLPGALDHFF.

As to this clone: Sequence at one end of the junction differs from germline and may be a read error. This rearrangement joins TRBV6-5 to TRBJ2-7, with TRBD1 as a possible D gene (5 bases). The CDR3 loop spans 14 amino acids. Germline V gives CDR1 MNHEY, CDR2 SVGAGI. Here the CDR3 DNA reads TGTGCCGGCAGCCCACTTCTAGGGGCTCCCGAGCAGTACTTC. Its protein is CAGSPLLGAPEQYF.

The chain links TRBV7-9 to TRBJ1-5; D not resolved. V gave up 0 bases and J gave up 5 bases, with 5 bases separating them. There are 13 residues in the CDR3. Germline CDR1 reads SEHNR; CDR2 reads FQNEAQ (reference sequence). This chain's CDR3 is CASSLAQDQPQHF. The CDR3 nucleotides read TGTGCCAGCAGCTTAGCGCAGGATCAGCCCCAGCATTTT.

This sequence joins TRBV6-1 and TRBJ2-7; 7 bases are shared with TRBD1. V lost 7 bases to trimming and J lost 0 bases; unmatched junction nucleotides: 6. CDR3 length equals 14 residues. Germline CDR1 and CDR2: MNHNS and SASEGT. Written as DNA, the CDR3 is TGTGCCAGCACTCCCAGGGGGAACTCCTACGAGCAGTACTTC. It yields the protein CASTPRGNSYEQYF.

Concerning this clone: At the DNA level, this CDR3 is encoded by other sequences in the same sample as well. J is TRBJ2-5 and V is TRBV5-4, with TRBD2 as a possible D gene (6 bases). Germline V gene data show CDR1 as SGHNT and CDR2 as YYREEE (reference sequence). CDR3 length: 14 amino acids. Trimming took off 3 bases at V and 1 base at J, with 10 bases between the two ends. CDR3 bases: TGTGCCAGCAGCTGGGAGGCTTTCCAAGAGACCCAGTACTTC. This encodes CASSWEAFQETQYF.

The chain has TRBV7-2 and TRBJ1-5, with a weak D call TRBD1 (6 bases). Germline assignment: CDR1 SGHTA and CDR2 FQGNSA. The CDR3 sequence is 15 residues long. V dropped 6 bases and J dropped 5 bases, with 17 bases sitting between them. CDR3 DNA: TGTGCCAGCAGTCAGTTTCCAGGGACACATCAGCCCCAGCATTTT. Residues: CASSQFPGTHQPQHF.

This chain connects TRBV6-6 to TRBJ1-1; 9 bases align to TRBD1. V dropped 4 bases and J dropped 4; count of bases not matched to a gene: 7. Germline V gene sequence: CDR1 MNHNY, CDR2 SVGAGI (reference sequence). The CDR3 runs to 15 residues. CDR3 sequence: CASSSPEQGATEAFF. The CDR3 bases are TGTGCCAGCAGTTCTCCGGAACAGGGGGCCACTGAAGCTTTCTTT.

The chain recombines TRBV9 with TRBJ2-1; TRBD1 matches at 8 bases. This CDR3 region has 13 residues. Trimming removed 4 bases from V and 9 bases from J; junction bases left unmatched: 6. Germline loops: CDR1 SGDLS, CDR2 YYNGEE. The CDR3: CASSRGQESEQFF. For the CDR3, the DNA is TGTGCCAGCAGCCGGGGACAGGAGAGTGAGCAGTTCTTC.